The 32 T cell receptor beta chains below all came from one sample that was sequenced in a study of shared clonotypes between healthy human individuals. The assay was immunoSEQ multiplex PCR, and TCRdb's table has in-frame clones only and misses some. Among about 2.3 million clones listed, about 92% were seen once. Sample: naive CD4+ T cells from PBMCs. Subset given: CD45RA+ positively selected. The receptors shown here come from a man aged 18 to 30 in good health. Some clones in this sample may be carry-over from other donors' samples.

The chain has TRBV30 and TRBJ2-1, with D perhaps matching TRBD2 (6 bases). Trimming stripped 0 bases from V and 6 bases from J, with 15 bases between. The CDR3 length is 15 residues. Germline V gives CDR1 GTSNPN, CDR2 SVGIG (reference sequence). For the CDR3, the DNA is TGTGCCTGGAGTGTACTACGGGAGACGCGCAATGAGCAGTTCTTC. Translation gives CAWSVLRETRNEQFF.

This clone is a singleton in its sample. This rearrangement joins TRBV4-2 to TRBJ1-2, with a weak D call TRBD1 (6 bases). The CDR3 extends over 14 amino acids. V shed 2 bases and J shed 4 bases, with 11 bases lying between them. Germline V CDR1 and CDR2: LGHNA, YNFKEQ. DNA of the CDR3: TGTGCCAGCAGCCAACGTGGGGACATCTATGGCTACACCTTC. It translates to CASSQRGDIYGYTF.

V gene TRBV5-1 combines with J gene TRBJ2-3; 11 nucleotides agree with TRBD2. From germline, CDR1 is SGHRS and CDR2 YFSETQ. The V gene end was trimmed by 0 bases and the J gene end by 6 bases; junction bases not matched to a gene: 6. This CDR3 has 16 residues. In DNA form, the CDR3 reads TGCGCCAGCAGCTTGGGTGATAGCGGGAGGGGTGATACGCAGTATTTT. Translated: CASSLGDSGRGDTQYF.

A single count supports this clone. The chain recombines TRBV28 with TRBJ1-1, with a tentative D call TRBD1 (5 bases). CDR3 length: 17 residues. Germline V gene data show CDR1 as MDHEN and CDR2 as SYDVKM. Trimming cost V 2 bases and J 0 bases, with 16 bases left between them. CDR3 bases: TGTGCCAGCAGTTTAATTCGTTTTGGGGGGATGAACACTGAAGCTTTCTTT. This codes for CASSLIRFGGMNTEAFF. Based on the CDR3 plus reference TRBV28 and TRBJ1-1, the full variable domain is DVKVTQSSRYLVKRTGEKVFLECVQDMDHENMFWYRQDPGLGLRLIYFSYDVKMKEKGDIPEGYSVSREKKERFSLILESASTNQTSMYLCASSLIRFGGMNTEAFFGQGTRLTVV.

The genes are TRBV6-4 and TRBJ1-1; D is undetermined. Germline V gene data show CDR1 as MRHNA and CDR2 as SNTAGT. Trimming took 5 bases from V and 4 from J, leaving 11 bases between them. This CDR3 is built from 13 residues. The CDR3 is CASSKGASTEAFF. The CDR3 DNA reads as TGTGCCAGCAGTAAGGGAGCAAGCACTGAAGCTTTCTTT.

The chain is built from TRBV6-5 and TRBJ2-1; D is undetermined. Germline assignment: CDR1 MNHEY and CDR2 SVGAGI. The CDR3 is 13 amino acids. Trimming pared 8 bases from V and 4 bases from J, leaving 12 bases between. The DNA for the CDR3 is TGTGCCAGCGCACAGCCACCATACAATGAGCAGTTCTTC. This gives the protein CASAQPPYNEQFF.

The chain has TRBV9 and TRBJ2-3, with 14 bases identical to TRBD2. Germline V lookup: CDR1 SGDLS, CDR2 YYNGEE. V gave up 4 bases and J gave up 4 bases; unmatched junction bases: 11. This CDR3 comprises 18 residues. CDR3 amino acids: CASSPGLAGGSPADTQYF. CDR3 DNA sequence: TGTGCCAGCAGCCCCGGACTAGCGGGAGGATCGCCCGCAGATACGCAGTATTTT. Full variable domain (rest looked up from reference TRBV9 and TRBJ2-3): DSGVTQTPKHLITATGQRVTLRCSPRSGDLSVYWYQQSLDQGLQFLIQYYNGEERAKGNILERFSAQQFPDLHSELNLSSLELGDSALYFCASSPGLAGGSPADTQYFGPGTRLTVL.

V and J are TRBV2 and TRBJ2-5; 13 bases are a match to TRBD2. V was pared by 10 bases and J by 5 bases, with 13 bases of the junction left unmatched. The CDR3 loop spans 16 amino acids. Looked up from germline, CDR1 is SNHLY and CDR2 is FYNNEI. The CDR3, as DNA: TGTGCCACTGCCGGACTAGCGGGAGTAAACAAGGAGACCCAGTACTTC. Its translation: CATAGLAGVNKETQYF.

The CDR3 sequence is CASSLNPTNTEAFF. The CDR3 nucleotides read TGCGCCAGCAGCTTGAATCCGACAAACACTGAAGCTTTCTTT. The rearrangement joins TRBV5-1 to TRBJ1-1, with D uncertain. Trimming removed 1 base from V and 2 bases from J, with 9 bases in between. There are 14 residues in the CDR3. Germline CDR1 is SGHRS and CDR2 is YFSETQ.

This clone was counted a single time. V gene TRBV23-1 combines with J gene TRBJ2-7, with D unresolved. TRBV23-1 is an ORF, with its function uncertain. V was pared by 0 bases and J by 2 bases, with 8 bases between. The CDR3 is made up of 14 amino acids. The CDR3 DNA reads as TGCGCCAGCAGTCAATCGGCCAGAGCCTACGAGCAGTACTTC. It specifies CASSQSARAYEQYF.

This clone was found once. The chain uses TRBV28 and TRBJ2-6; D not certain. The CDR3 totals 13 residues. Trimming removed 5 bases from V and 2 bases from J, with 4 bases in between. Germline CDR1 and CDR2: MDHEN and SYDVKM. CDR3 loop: CASSVAGANVLTF. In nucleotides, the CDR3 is TGTGCCAGCAGTGTGGCTGGGGCCAACGTCCTGACTTTC.

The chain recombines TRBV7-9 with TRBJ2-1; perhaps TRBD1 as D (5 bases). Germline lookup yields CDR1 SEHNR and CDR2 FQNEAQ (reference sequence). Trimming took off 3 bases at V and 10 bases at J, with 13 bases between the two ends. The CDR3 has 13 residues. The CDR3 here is CASSFDPRQEQFF. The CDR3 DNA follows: TGTGCCAGCAGCTTCGACCCCAGACAGGAGCAGTTCTTC.

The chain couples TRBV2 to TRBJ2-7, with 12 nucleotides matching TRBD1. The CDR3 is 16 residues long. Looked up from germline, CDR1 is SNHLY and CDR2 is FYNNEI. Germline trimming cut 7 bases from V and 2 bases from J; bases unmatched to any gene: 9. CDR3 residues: CASNTGTGGIPYEQYF. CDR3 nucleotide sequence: TGTGCCAGCAATACCGGGACAGGGGGCATTCCCTACGAGCAGTACTTC. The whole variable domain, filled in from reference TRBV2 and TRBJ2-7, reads EPEVTQTPSHQVTQMGQEVILRCVPISNHLYFYWYRQILGQKVEFLVSFYNNEISEKSEIFDDQFSVERPDGSNFTLKIRSTKLEDSAMYFCASNTGTGGIPYEQYFGPGTRLTVT.

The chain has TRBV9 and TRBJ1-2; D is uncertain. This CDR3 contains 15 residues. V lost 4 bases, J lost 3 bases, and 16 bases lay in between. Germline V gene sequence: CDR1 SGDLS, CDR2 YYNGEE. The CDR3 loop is CASSSSGWNHYGYTF. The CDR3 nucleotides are TGTGCCAGCAGCTCGTCGGGCTGGAATCACTATGGCTACACCTTC.

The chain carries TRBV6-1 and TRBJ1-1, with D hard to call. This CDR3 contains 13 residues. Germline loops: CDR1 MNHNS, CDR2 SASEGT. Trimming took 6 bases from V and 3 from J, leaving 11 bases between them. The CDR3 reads CASSFPLDTEAFF. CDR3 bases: TGTGCCAGCAGCTTTCCCTTGGACACTGAAGCTTTCTTT.

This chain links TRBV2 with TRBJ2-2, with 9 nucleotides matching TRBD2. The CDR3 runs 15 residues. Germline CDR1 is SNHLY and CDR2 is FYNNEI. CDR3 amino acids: CANHKTSGATGELFF. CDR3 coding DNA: TGTGCAAACCACAAGACTAGCGGAGCCACCGGGGAGCTGTTTTTT.

The chain's CDR3 is CASSVGSDTQYF. In nucleotides, the CDR3 is TGTGCCAGCAGCGTGGGGTCAGATACGCAGTATTTT. V and J are TRBV11-3 and TRBJ2-3; D not certain. V was shortened by 5 bases and J by 4 bases, with 7 bases between the two germline ends. Looked up from germline, CDR1 is SGHNT and CDR2 is YENEEA. This CDR3 is 12 amino acids long.

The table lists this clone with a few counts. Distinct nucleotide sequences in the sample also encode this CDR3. The CDR3 reads CASSFRGQYGYTF. In DNA form, the CDR3 reads TGTGCCAGCAGTTTCAGGGGCCAGTATGGCTACACCTTC. The rearrangement uses TRBV27 and TRBJ1-2; D is perhaps TRBD1 (6 bases). Deletions cut 3 bases from V and 5 bases from J, with 10 bases between. Germline V gene sequence: CDR1 MNHEY, CDR2 SMNVEV (reference sequence). The CDR3 loop spans 13 amino acids.

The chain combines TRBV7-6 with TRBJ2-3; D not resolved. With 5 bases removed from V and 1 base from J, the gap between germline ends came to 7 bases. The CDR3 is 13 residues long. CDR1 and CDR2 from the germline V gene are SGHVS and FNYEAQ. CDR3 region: CASSQFGTDTQYF. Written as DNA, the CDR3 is TGTGCCAGCAGCCAGTTTGGCACAGATACGCAGTATTTT.

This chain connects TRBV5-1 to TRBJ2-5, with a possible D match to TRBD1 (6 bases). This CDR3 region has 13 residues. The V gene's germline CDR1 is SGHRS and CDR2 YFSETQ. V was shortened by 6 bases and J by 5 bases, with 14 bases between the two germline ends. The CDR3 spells CASTRGLGETQYF. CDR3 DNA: TGCGCCAGCACCAGGGGATTGGGGGAGACCCAGTACTTC.

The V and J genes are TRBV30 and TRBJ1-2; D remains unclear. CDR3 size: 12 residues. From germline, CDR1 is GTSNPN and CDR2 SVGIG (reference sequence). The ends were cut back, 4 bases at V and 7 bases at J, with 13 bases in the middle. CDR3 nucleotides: TGTGCCTGGAAGTTGATCACCGGTGGCTACACCTTC. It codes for CAWKLITGGYTF. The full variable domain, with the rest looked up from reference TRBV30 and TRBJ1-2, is SQTIHQWPATLVQPVGSPLSLECTVEGTSNPNLYWYRQAAGRGLQLLFYSVGIGQISSEVPQNLSASRPQDRQFILSSKKLLLSDSGFYLCAWKLITGGYTFGSGTRLTVV.

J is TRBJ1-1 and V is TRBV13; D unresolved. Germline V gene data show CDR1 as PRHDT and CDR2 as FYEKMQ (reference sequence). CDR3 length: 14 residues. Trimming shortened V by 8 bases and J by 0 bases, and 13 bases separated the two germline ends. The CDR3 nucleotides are TGTGCCAGCGAAGTGGGTGGTGTGAACACTGAAGCTTTCTTT. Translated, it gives CASEVGGVNTEAFF.

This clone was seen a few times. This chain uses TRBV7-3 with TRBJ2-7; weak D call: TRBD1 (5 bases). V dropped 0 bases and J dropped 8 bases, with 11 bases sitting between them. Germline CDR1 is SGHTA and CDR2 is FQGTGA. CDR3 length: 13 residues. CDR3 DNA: TGTGCCAGCAGCTTAACAAGACAGAGCAAGCAGTACTTC. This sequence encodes CASSLTRQSKQYF.

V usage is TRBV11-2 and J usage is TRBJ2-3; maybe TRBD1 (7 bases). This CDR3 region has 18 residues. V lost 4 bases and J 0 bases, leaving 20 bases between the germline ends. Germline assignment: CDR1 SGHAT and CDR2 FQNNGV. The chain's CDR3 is CASSYRRQGLSSTDTQYF. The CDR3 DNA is TGTGCCAGCAGCTACCGGCGACAGGGACTCTCTAGCACAGATACGCAGTATTTT.

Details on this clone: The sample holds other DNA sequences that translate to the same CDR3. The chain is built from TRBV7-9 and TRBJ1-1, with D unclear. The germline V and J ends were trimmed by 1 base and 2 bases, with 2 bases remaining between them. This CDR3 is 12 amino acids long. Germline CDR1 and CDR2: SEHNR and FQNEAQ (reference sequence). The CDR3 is CASSLVNTEAFF. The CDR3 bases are TGTGCCAGCAGCTTAGTTAACACTGAAGCTTTCTTT.

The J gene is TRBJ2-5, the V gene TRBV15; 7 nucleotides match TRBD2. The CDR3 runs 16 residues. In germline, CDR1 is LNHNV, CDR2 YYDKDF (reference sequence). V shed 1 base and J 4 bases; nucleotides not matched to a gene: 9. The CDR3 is CATSRGGGSELETQYF. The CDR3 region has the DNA TGTGCCACCAGCAGAGGCGGCGGGAGTGAATTAGAGACCCAGTACTTC.

For the CDR3, the DNA is TGTGCCAGCAGCCAGGACAGAACCTACGAGCAGTACTTC. This encodes CASSQDRTYEQYF. V and J are TRBV7-2 and TRBJ2-7; possible D gene TRBD1, 6 bases. CDR1 is SGHTA, CDR2 FQGNSA, per germline. The CDR3 is 13 amino acids. Trimming cost V 5 bases and J 2 bases, with 10 bases left between them.

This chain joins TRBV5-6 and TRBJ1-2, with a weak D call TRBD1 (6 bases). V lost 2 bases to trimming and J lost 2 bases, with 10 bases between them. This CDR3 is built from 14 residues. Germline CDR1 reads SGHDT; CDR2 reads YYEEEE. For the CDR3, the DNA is TGTGCCAGCAGCTTAACAGGGATAAACTATGGCTACACCTTC. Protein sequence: CASSLTGINYGYTF.

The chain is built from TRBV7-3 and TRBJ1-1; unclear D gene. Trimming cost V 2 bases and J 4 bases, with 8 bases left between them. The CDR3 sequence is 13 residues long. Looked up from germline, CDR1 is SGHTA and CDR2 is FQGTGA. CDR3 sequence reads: CASSLEHTTEAFF. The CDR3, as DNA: TGTGCCAGCAGCTTAGAGCATACCACTGAAGCTTTCTTT.

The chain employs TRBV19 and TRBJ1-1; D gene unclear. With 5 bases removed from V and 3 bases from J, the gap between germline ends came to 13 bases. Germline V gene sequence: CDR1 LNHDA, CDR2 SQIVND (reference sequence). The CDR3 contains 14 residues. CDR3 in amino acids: CASSYQDRYTEAFF. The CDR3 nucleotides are TGTGCCAGTAGTTATCAGGATCGGTACACTGAAGCTTTCTTT.

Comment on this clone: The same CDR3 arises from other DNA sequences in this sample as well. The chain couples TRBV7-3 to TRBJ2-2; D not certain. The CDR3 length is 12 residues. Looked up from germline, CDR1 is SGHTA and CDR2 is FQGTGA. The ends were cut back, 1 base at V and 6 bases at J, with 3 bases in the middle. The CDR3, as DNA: TGTGCCAGCAGCTTAAATCCCGGGGAGCTGTTTTTT. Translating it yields CASSLNPGELFF. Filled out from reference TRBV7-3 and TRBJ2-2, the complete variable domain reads GAGVSQTPSNKVTEKGKYVELRCDPISGHTALYWYRQSLGQGPEFLIYFQGTGAADDSGLPNDRFFAVRPEGSVSTLKIQRTERGDSAVYLCASSLNPGELFFGEGSRLTVL.

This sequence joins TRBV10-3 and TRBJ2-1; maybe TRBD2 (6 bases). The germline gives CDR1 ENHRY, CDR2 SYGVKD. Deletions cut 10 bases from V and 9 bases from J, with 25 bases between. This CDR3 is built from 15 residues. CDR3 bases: TGTGCCACCGGCCCCGCTTCCGGGGGAGACTCTGAGCAGTTCTTC. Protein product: CATGPASGGDSEQFF.